This T cell receptor beta chain was captured by sequencing in a study of T-cell reconstitution after alpha-beta-depleted transplantation in children. Study-wide results and limits: T-cell counts and diversity at one year post-transplant came mainly from newly produced T cells. Some patients' high day-60 TCRbeta diversity was traced to surviving recipient T cells and thymic progenitors. The origin of alpha-beta T cells about two months after transplant was reportedly several hundred expanded graft clones.

Unique molecular identifiers were built into the TCRbeta library. TCRdb recomputed calls from the PCR reads with MiXCR, one row per CDR3 protein. This table has about 300,000 distinct CDR3 sequences, over 7% appearing once. This clonotype was counted at least ten times. Its antigen is as yet unknown. The germline V and J ends were trimmed by 3 bases and 10 bases, with 13 bases remaining between them. The CDR3 contains 14 residues. The specimen comprised peripheral blood, sampled 360 days after TCRalphabeta/CD19-depleted stem cell transplant. The sequence was collected from a female patient under 10 years old who had a stem cell transplant for Fanconi anemia, so the T cells may come from the graft donor. The V gene is TRBV12-3 or TRBV12-4, the J gene TRBJ1-6; D gene ambiguous. CDR3 sequence reads: CASSLGNVGSPLHF. CDR3 coding DNA: TGTGCCAGCAGTTTGGGCAACGTGGGATCACCCCTCCACTTT.